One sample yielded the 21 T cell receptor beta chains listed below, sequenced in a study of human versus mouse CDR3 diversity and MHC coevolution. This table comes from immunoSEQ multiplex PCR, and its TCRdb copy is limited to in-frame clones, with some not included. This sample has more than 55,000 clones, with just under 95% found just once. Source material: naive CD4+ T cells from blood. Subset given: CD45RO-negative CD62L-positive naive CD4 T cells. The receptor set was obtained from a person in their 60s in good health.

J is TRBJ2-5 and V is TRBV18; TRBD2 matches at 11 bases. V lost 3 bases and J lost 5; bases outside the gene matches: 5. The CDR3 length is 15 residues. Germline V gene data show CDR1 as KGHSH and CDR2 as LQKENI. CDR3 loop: CASSPSRLAGETQYF. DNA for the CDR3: TGTGCCAGCTCACCTAGTCGACTAGCGGGGGAGACCCAGTACTTC.

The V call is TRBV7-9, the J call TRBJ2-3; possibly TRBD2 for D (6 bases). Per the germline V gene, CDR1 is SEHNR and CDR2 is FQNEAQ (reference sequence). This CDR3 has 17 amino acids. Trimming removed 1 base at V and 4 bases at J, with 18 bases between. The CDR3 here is CASSLGAGLQAADTQYF. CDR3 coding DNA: TGTGCCAGCAGCTTAGGGGCGGGATTACAGGCCGCAGATACGCAGTATTTT. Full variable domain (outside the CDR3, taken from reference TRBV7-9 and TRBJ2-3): DTGVSQNPRHKITKRGQNVTFRCDPISEHNRLYWYRQTLGQGPEFLTYFQNEAQLEKSRLLSDRFSAERPKGSFSTLEIQRTEQGDSAMYLCASSLGAGLQAADTQYFGPGTRLTVL.

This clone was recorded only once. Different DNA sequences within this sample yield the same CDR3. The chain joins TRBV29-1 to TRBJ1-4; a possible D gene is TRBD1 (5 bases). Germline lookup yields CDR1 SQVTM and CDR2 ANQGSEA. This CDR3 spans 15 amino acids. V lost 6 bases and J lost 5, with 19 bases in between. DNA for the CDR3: TGCAGCGTAGTGCGGGGAACGGGGCTAAATGAAAAACTGTTTTTT. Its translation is CSVVRGTGLNEKLFF.

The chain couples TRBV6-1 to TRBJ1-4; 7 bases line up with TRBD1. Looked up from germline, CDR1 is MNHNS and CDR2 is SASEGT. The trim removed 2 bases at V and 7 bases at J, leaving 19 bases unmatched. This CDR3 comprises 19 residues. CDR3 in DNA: TGTGCCAGCAGTGAATCATTTATGTGGGGGACAGCCGAATCTGAAAAACTGTTTTTT. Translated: CASSESFMWGTAESEKLFF.

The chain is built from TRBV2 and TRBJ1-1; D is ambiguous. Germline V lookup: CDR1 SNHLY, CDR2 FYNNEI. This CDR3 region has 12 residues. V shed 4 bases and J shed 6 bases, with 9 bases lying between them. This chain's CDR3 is CASSVGRAEAFF. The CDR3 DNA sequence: TGTGCCAGCAGTGTTGGGCGGGCTGAAGCTTTCTTT.

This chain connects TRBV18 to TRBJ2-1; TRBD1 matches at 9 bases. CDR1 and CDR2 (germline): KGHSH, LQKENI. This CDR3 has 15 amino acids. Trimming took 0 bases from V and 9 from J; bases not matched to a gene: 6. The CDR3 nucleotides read TGTGCCAGCTCACCACCGGGACAGGGTACAATTGAGCAGTTCTTC. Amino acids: CASSPPGQGTIEQFF.

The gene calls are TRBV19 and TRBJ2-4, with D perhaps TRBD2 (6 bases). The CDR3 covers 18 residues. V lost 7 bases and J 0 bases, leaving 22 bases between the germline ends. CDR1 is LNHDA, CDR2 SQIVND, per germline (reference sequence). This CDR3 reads CASTPPLGGPVAKNIQYF. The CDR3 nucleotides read TGTGCCAGTACCCCTCCATTGGGGGGACCGGTAGCCAAAAACATTCAGTACTTC.

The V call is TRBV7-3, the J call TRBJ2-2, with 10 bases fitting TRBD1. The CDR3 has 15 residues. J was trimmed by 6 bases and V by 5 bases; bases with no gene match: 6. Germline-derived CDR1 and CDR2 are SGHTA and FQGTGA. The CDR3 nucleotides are TGTGCCAGCAGCCCAGGGACAGGGGAAGCCGGGGAGCTGTTTTTT. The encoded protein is CASSPGTGEAGELFF.

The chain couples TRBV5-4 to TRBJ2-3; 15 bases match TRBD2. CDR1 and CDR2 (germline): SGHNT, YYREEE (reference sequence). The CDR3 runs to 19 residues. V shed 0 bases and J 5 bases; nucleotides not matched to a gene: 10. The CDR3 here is CASSLGGLAGGPGRDTQYF. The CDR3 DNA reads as TGTGCCAGCAGCTTGGGGGGACTAGCGGGAGGCCCCGGGCGAGATACGCAGTATTTT.

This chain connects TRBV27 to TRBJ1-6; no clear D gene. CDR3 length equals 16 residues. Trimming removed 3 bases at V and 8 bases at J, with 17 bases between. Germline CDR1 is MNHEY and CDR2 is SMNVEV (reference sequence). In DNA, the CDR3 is TGTGCCAGCAGTTTTCGGGAGGTACCTGTGGATTCACCCCTCCACTTT. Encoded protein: CASSFREVPVDSPLHF.

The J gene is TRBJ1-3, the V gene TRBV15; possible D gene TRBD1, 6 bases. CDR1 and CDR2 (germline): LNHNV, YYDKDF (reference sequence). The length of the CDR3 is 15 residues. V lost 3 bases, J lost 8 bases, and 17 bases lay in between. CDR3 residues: CATSRGTTPGDTIYF. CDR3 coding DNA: TGTGCCACCAGCAGGGGGACTACCCCAGGGGACACCATATATTTT.

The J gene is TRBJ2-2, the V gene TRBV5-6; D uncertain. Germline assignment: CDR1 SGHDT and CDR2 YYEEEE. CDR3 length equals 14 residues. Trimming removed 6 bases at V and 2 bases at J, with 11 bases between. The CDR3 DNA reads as TGTGCCAGCACCCCGCGGTCTAACACCGGGGAGCTGTTTTTT. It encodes CASTPRSNTGELFF.

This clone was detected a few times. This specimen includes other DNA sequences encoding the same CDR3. CDR3 residues: CASTTSDRGDGNTIYF. The DNA for the CDR3 is TGTGCCAGTACTACCTCCGACAGGGGAGATGGAAACACCATATATTTT. The V gene is TRBV19, the J gene TRBJ1-3; 8 nucleotides agree with TRBD1. This CDR3 has 16 amino acids. Trimming took 7 bases from V and 3 from J; bases not matched to a gene: 11. CDR1 and CDR2 from the germline V gene are LNHDA and SQIVND (reference sequence).

The DNA for the CDR3 is TGTGCCAGCAGCGTAGGGGGGACAGCTAGCACAGATACGCAGTATTTT. Amino acid sequence: CASSVGGTASTDTQYF. The chain carries TRBV9 and TRBJ2-3; TRBD1 agrees at 7 bases. Germline CDR1 SGDLS, CDR2 YYNGEE. The CDR3 is 16 residues long. With V trimmed by 0 bases and J by 0 bases, 4 bases remained unmatched.

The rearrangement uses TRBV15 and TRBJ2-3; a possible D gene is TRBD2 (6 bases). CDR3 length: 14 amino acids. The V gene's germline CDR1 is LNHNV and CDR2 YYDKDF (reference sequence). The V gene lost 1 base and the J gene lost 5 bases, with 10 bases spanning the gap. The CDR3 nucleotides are TGTGCCACCAGCAGAGGGCCGGGGGTAGATACGCAGTATTTT. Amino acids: CATSRGPGVDTQYF.

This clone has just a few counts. CDR3 nucleotide sequence: TGTGCCAGCAGCAAAGGTGGCTCAAACACCATATATTTT. Its translation: CASSKGGSNTIYF. J is TRBJ1-3 and V is TRBV21-1; the D call TRBD1 from the table was never checked on the DNA. TRBV21-1 is a known pseudogene. The CDR3 loop spans 13 amino acids.

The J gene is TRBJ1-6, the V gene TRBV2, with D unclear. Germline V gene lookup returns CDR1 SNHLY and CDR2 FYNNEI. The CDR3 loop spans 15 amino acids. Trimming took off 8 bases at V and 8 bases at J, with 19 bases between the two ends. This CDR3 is CASQLRTARDSPLHF. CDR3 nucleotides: TGTGCCAGCCAACTGCGGACCGCGAGGGATTCACCCCTCCACTTT.

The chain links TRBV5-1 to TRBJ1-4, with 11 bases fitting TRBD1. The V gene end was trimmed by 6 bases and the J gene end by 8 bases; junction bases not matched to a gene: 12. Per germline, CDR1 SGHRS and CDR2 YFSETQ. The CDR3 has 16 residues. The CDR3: CASKTTPGQGGEKLFF. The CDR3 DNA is TGCGCCAGCAAAACAACCCCGGGACAGGGGGGGGAAAAACTGTTTTTT.

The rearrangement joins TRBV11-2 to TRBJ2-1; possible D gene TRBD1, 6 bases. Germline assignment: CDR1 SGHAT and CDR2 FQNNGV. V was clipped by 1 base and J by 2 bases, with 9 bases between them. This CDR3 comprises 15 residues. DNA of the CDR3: TGTGCCAGCAGCTTAGGCAGGGGCCCCTACAATGAGCAGTTCTTC. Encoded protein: CASSLGRGPYNEQFF. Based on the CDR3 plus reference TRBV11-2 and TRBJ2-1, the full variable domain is EAGVAQSPRYKIIEKRQSVAFWCNPISGHATLYWYQQILGQGPKLLIQFQNNGVVDDSQLPKDRFSAERLKGVDSTLKIQPAKLEDSAVYLCASSLGRGPYNEQFFGPGTRLTVL.

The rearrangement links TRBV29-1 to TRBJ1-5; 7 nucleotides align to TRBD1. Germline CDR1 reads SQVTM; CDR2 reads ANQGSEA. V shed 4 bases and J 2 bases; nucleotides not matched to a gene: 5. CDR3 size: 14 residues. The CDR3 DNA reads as TGCAGCGTTGGGCAGGGGGGAGGCAATCAGCCCCAGCATTTT. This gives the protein CSVGQGGGNQPQHF. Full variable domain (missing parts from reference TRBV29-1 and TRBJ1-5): SAVISQKPSRDICQRGTSLTIQCQVDSQVTMMFWYRQQPGQSLTLIATANQGSEATYESGFVIDKFPISRPNLTFSTLTVSNMSPEDSSIYLCSVGQGGGNQPQHFGDGTRLSIL.

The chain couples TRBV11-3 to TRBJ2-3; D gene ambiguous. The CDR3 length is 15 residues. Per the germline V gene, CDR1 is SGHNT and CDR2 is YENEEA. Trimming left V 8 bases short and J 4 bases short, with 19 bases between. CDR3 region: CASSLSVRSADTQYF. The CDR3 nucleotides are TGTGCCAGCTCTTTGTCGGTTCGGTCGGCAGATACGCAGTATTTT.